This T cell receptor beta chain was found in a study of T cells in Graves' hyperthyroidism and ophthalmopathy. Findings and caveats of the study: Among thyroid clonotypes expanded above 0.001, most also appeared in blood.

On the basis of clinical symptoms, serum thyroxine and TRAb, thyroid ultrasound and orbital computed tomography, diagnoses were made. Points on this clonotype: Its antigen remains unknown. The junction does not match germline at one end; this may be a read error.

RNA transcripts provided the source from which TCR beta CDR3 regions were amplified. RT-PCR in the first round (using the HTBI primer set) targeted the TCR CDR3. TCRdb passed the multiplex PCR reads through MiXCR, listing each CDR3 protein once. The table lists nearly 750,000 distinct CDR3 sequences, about 35% of them singletons. The sequence came from a woman in her thirties or forties with Graves' hyperthyroidism. What was sequenced was blood.

The CDR3 region is CASSLVMGAGNTIYF. The CDR3, as DNA: TGTGCCAGCAGCTTAGTTATGGGGGCAGGAAACACCATATATTTT. The chain recombines TRBV29-1 with TRBJ1-3, with D possibly being TRBD1 (6 bases). Per the germline V gene, CDR1 is SQVTM and CDR2 is ANQGSEA. The CDR3 runs to 15 residues. Looking up the rest from reference TRBV29-1 and TRBJ1-3 gives the full variable domain: SAVISQKPSRDICQRGTSLTIQCQVDSQVTMMFWYRQQPGQSLTLIATANQGSEATYESGFVIDKFPISRPNLTFSTLTVSNMSPEDSSIYLCASSLVMGAGNTIYFGEGSWLTVV.